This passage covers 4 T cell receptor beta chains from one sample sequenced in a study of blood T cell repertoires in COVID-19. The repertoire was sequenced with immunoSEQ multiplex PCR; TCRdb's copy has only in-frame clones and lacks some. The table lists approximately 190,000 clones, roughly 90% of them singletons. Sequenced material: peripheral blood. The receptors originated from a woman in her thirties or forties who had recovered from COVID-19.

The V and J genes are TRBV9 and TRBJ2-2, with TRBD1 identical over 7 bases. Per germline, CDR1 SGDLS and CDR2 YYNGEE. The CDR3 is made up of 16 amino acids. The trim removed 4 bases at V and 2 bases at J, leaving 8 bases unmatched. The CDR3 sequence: CASSLRTGSNTGELFF. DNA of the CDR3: TGTGCCAGCAGCCTCCGGACAGGATCTAACACCGGGGAGCTGTTTTTT.

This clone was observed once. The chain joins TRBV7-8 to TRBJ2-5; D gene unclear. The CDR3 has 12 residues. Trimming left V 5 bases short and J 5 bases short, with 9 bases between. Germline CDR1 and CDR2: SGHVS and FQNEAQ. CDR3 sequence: CASSQAVETQYF. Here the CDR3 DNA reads TGTGCCAGCAGCCAAGCCGTCGAGACCCAGTACTTC.

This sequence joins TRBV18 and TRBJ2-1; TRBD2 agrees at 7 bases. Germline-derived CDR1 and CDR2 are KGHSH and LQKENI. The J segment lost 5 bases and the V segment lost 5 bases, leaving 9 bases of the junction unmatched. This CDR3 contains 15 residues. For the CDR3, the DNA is TGTGCCAGCTCAGCCCTTGAGGGAGGGAACAATGAGCAGTTCTTC. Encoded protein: CASSALEGGNNEQFF.

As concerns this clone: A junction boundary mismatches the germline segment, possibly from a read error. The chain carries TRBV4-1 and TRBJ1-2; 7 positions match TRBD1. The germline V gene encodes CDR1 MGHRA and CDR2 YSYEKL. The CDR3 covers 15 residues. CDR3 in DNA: TGCGCCAGCAGCTCACCAGACAGGGCTAAATATGGCTACACCTTC. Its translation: CASSSPDRAKYGYTF.